This TCR beta chain emerged from a study of yellow fever vaccine responses in identical twins. Germline V gene lookup returns CDR1 KGHDR and CDR2 SFDVKD. V was clipped by 9 bases and J by 8 bases; unmatched bases: 12. This CDR3 comprises 14 residues. The count of this clonotype is one. Its antigen is still unknown. Points from the study as a whole: Reportedly, the T cell response mounted by twins to vaccine seemed partly convergent, partly personalized.

TCRdb reprocessed the RT-PCR reads with MiXCR, giving one entry per CDR3 protein. This sample yields 3,500 to 4,500 distinct CDR3 sequences, of which roughly 85% are seen a single time; under 3.5% belongs to the top ten. Sequencing was performed on T cells from blood (PBMCs), unsorted or a sorted subset (not recorded which), taken before or after yellow fever vaccination (not recorded which). The source is a woman under 30 who received the yellow fever vaccine. This rearrangement joins TRBV24-1 to TRBJ2-1, with 7 bases matching TRBD2. DNA of the CDR3: TGTGCCACCCGGGGGGATAATCGATCGGATGAGCAGTTCTTC. Protein sequence: CATRGDNRSDEQFF.